These 9 T cell receptor beta chains were all obtained from the same sample, sequenced in a study of beta chain features in type 1 diabetes. Study results and limitations: Moderately but significantly shorter TCRB CDR3s were found in Type 1 diabetes patients in all four CD4+ subsets.

The sequenced template was cDNA made from the entire isolated RNA. Produced via immunoSEQ multiplex PCR; TCRdb's table is partial and in-frame only. The table shows approximately 240,000 clones, with approximately 16% occurring only once. These receptors have no identified antigens. The specimen was naive CD4+ T cells from blood. The receptors stem from a man aged 30 to 39 with type 1 diabetes.

In its sample, this clone was seen a few times. The chain employs TRBV28 and TRBJ2-5; perhaps TRBD2 as D (7 bases). The CDR3 spans 17 residues. V gave up 3 bases and J gave up 5 bases, with 22 bases separating them. The germline V gene encodes CDR1 MDHEN and CDR2 SYDVKM. The CDR3 reads CASSFYPGGPLEETQYF. In DNA, the CDR3 is TGTGCCAGCAGTTTCTACCCCGGGGGGCCGCTAGAGGAGACCCAGTACTTC.

This clone was picked up a small number of times. The J gene is TRBJ2-7, the V gene TRBV4-2; TRBD1 or TRBD2 may be the D gene (5 bases each). In germline, CDR1 is LGHNA, CDR2 YNFKEQ. CDR3 length: 15 amino acids. V was cut by 0 bases and J by 1 base, with 10 bases left in between. The CDR3 loop is CASSQDGTRSYEQYF. The CDR3, as DNA: TGTGCCAGCAGCCAAGACGGGACGAGATCCTACGAGCAGTACTTC.

V gene TRBV10-3 combines with J gene TRBJ1-1; no firm D call. The CDR3 runs 13 residues. V dropped 3 bases and J dropped 0 bases, with 5 bases sitting between them. Germline V CDR1 and CDR2: ENHRY, SYGVKD. CDR3 in amino acids: CAISEEVNTEAFF. CDR3 DNA: TGTGCCATCAGTGAAGAAGTGAACACTGAAGCTTTCTTT.

The rearrangement uses TRBV5-1 and TRBJ1-1; unclear D gene. The CDR3 contains 13 residues. V lost 4 bases to trimming and J lost 1 base, with 8 bases between them. Germline V gene lookup returns CDR1 SGHRS and CDR2 YFSETQ. CDR3 loop: CASSDTQNTEAFF. The CDR3, as DNA: TGCGCCAGCAGCGACACACAGAACACTGAAGCTTTCTTT.

The genes are TRBV13 and TRBJ2-3; D is ambiguous. Germline V CDR1 and CDR2: PRHDT, FYEKMQ (reference sequence). Between the trimmed V and J ends, which lost 2 bases and 3 bases, there was a span of 6 bases. This CDR3 comprises 13 residues. The CDR3 coding sequence is TGTGCCAGCAGCTTACGAGGAACAGATACGCAGTATTTT. Protein: CASSLRGTDTQYF.

This clone was seen only a few times. The V gene is TRBV4-2, the J gene TRBJ2-3, with TRBD2 matching over 8 bases. CDR3 length equals 15 residues. V was clipped by 4 bases and J by 0 bases; unmatched bases: 3. Germline CDR1 and CDR2: LGHNA and YNFKEQ. Here the CDR3 DNA reads TGTGCCAGCAGCCTAGCGGGATCTAGCACAGATACGCAGTATTTT. This codes for CASSLAGSSTDTQYF.

The V and J genes are TRBV7-2 and TRBJ2-7; 10 bases are shared with TRBD2. The V gene end was trimmed by 10 bases and the J gene end by 6 bases; junction bases not matched to a gene: 15. Germline V gene lookup returns CDR1 SGHTA and CDR2 FQGNSA. CDR3 length: 15 amino acids. CDR3 sequence: CAMGGILAGTSEQYF. The DNA for the CDR3 is TGTGCCATGGGGGGCATACTAGCGGGAACGAGCGAGCAGTACTTC. The whole variable domain, remainder taken from reference TRBV7-2 and TRBJ2-7, is GAGVSQSPSNKVTEKGKDVELRCDPISGHTALYWYRQSLGQGLEFLIYFQGNSAPDKSGLPSDRFSAERTGGSVSTLTIQRTQQEDSAVYLCAMGGILAGTSEQYFGPGTRLTVT.

This chain connects TRBV7-2 to TRBJ1-4; 7 nucleotides line up with TRBD1. Germline CDR1 SGHTA, CDR2 FQGNSA. The CDR3 runs 14 residues. The V and J ends lost 5 bases and 8 bases, in that order; junction bases with no gene match: 8. The CDR3 reads CASSAGQRGEKLFF. The CDR3 nucleotides are TGTGCCAGCAGCGCGGGACAGCGGGGAGAAAAACTGTTTTTT.

This clone was counted between two and nine times. A junction boundary mismatches the germline segment, possibly from a read error. The rearrangement links TRBV13 to TRBJ2-7, with 10 bases aligning to TRBD2. This CDR3 has 15 amino acids. The germline CDR1 and CDR2 sequences are PRHDT and FYEKMQ (reference sequence). CDR3 sequence reads: CASSIGGLALHEQYF. The CDR3 DNA is TGTGCCAGCAGCATAGGGGGACTAGCGCTCCACGAGCAGTACTTC.